The 4 T cell receptor beta chains below all came from one sample that was sequenced in a study of Graves' ophthalmopathy and Graves' hyperthyroidism. Amplified material comprised TCR beta CDR3 regions derived from RNA transcripts. HTBI primers were employed in first-round RT-PCR, then a second-round multiplex PCR followed. Using its own MiXCR run on the multiplex PCR reads, TCRdb lists one record per CDR3 protein. The sample carries about half a million distinct CDR3 sequences, approximately 14% recorded once. The sequencing sample was made of blood. The receptors here all came from a woman aged 25 to 45 with Graves' ophthalmopathy.

This clonotype showed up many times. The chain carries TRBV28 and TRBJ2-7; 9 bases map to TRBD1. Losses at the gene ends were 3 bases for V and 1 base for J; bases not matched to a gene: 10. The CDR3 contains 17 residues. Germline lookup yields CDR1 MDHEN and CDR2 SYDVKM. The CDR3 protein is CASSFLSGQGTSYEQYF. The CDR3 coding sequence is TGTGCCAGCAGTTTTTTGTCGGGACAGGGAACTTCCTACGAGCAGTACTTC.

This clonotype occurred many times. V gene TRBV5-1 combines with J gene TRBJ2-7; 7 nucleotides match TRBD2. V was clipped by 0 bases and J by 0 bases; unmatched bases: 6. The CDR3 has 16 residues. CDR1 SGHRS and CDR2 YFSETQ come from the germline V gene. The CDR3 is CASSLAQGGNSYEQYF. CDR3 nucleotide sequence: TGCGCCAGCAGCTTGGCGCAGGGAGGGAACTCCTACGAGCAGTACTTC.

This chain links TRBV9 with TRBJ2-5; the D gene could be TRBD1 or TRBD2 (5 bases each). V was clipped by 2 bases and J by 5 bases, with 10 bases between them. Germline lookup yields CDR1 SGDLS and CDR2 YYNGEE. The CDR3 extends over 13 amino acids. The chain's CDR3 is CASSVEGTETQYF. DNA of the CDR3: TGTGCCAGCAGCGTTGAGGGGACGGAGACCCAGTACTTC.

This clonotype occurred many times. J is TRBJ1-6 and V is TRBV6-1, with TRBD1 matching over 10 bases. With 10 bases clipped from V and 1 base from J, the junction kept 7 bases outside the gene matches. This CDR3 is 16 amino acids long. Germline V CDR1 and CDR2: MNHNS, SASEGT. The CDR3 coding sequence is TGTGCCATCTATGGACAGGGGGTTTCCTATAATTCACCCCTCCACTTT. It translates to CAIYGQGVSYNSPLHF.